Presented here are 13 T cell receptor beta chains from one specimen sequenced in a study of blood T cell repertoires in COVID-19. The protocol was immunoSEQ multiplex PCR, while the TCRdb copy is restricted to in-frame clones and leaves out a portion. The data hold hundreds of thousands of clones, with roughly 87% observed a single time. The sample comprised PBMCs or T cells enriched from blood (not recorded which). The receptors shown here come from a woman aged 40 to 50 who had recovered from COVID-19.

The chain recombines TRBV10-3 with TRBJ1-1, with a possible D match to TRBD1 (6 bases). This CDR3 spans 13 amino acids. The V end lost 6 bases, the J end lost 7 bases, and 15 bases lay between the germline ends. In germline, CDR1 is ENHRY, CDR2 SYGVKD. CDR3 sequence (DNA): TGTGCCATCAGGGAAACAGGGTCTGGTGAAGCTTTCTTT. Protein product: CAIRETGSGEAFF.

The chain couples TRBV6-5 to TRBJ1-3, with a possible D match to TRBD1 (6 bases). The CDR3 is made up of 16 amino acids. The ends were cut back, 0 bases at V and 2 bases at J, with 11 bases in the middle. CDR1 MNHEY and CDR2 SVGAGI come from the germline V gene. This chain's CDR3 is CASSYSGQGPGNTIYF. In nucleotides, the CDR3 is TGTGCCAGCAGTTACTCGGGGCAGGGGCCTGGAAACACCATATATTTT.

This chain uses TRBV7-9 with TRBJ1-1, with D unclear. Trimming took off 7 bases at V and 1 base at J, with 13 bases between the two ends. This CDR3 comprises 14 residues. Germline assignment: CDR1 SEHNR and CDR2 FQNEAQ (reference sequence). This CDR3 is CASIAGSENTEAFF. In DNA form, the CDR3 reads TGTGCCAGCATTGCGGGCAGTGAGAACACTGAAGCTTTCTTT.

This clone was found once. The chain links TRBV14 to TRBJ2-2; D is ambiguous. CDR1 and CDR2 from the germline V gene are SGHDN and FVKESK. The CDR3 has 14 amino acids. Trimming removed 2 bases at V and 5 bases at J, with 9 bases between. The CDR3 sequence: CASSQIQRTGELFF. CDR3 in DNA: TGTGCCAGCAGCCAAATCCAGCGAACCGGGGAGCTGTTTTTT.

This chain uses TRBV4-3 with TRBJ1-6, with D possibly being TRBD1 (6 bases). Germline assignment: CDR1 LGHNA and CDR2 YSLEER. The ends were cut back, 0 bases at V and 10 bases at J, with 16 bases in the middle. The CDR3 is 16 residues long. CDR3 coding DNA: TGCGCCAGCAGCCAAGATCCCCCCAGGGGACCCTCACCCCTCCACTTT. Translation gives CASSQDPPRGPSPLHF.

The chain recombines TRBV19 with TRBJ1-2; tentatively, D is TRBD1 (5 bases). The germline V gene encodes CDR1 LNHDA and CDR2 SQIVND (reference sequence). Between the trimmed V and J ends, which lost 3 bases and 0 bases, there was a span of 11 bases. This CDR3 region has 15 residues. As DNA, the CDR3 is TGTGCCAGTAGTATCACAGGAAGAGCTAACTATGGCTACACCTTC. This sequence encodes CASSITGRANYGYTF.

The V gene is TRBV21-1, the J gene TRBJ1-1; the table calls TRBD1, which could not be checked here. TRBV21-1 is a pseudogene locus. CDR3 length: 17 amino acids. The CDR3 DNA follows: TGTGCCAGCAGCAATTTAGGGGACAGGGGACGGAACACTGAAGCTTTCTTT. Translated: CASSNLGDRGRNTEAFF.

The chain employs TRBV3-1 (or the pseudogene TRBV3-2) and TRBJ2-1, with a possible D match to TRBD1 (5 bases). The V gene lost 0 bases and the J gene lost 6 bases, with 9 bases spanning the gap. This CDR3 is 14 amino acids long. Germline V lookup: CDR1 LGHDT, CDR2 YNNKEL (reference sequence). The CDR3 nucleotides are TGTGCCAGCAGCCAAGATGGCAGGGCCAATGAGCAGTTCTTC. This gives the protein CASSQDGRANEQFF.

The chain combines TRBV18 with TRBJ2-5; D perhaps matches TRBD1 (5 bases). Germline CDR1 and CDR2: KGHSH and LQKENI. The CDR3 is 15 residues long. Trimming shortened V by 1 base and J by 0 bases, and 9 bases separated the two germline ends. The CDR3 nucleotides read TGTGCCAGCTCACCACAGGCCAGGGACCAAGAGACCCAGTACTTC. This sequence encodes CASSPQARDQETQYF.

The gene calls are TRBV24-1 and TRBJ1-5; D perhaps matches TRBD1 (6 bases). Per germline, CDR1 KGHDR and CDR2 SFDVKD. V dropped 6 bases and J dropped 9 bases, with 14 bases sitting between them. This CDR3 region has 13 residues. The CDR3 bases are TGTGCCACCAGTAGAGGGGGGGAAGGGCCCCAGCATTTT. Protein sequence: CATSRGGEGPQHF.

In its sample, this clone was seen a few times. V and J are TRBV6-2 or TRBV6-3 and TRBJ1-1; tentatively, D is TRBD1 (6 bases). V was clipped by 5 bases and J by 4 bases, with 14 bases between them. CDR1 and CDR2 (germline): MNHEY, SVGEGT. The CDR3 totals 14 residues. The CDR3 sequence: CASSVQGEGTEAFF. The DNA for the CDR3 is TGTGCCAGCAGTGTACAGGGTGAGGGCACTGAAGCTTTCTTT.

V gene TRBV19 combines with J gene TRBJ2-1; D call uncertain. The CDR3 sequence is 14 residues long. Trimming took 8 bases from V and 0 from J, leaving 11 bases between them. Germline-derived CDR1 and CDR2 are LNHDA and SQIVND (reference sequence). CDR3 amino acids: CASAQVSSYNEQFF. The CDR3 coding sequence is TGTGCCAGTGCGCAGGTTAGCTCCTACAATGAGCAGTTCTTC.

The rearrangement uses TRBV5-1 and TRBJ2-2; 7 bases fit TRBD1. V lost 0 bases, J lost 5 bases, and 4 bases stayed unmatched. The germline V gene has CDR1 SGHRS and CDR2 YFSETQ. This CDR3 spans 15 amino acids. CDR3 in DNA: TGCGCCAGCAGCTTGGTTAGGACAGGTACCGGGGAGCTGTTTTTT. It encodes CASSLVRTGTGELFF.